The entry that follows covers one TCR beta chain sequence. There is no known antigen for this receptor. No clone much larger than this one lies a single base away; base qualities are absent. TCRbeta CDR3 regions were amplified from genomic DNA using the immunoSEQ Assay, a bias-controlled multiplex PCR. Regarding the original processing steps: Nucleated cell counts per sample were estimated from amplification of reference gene primers within the assay. Sequence reads were collapsed and filtered to measure the absolute abundance of every unique TCRbeta CDR3 rearrangement. For each sample, productive Simpson clonality was calculated as the square root of Simpson's diversity index across productive rearrangements. Not all clones reach the TCRdb copy of this immuneACCESS table, which keeps in-frame sequences only. Checked studies attribute under half of the gap to unresolved V genes and leave the rest unexplained. V and J calls and clone size are those listed in that table; D and trimming were worked out from the DNA. The sample has more than 200,000 clones on record, 70% to 90% of them singletons. About 2% of the sample comes from the top ten.

Whole blood was collected in K2EDTA tubes by collaborating institutions according to the institutions' own protocols. For TCRbeta analysis, collaborators shipped samples as frozen whole blood, isolated PBMCs, or DNA extracted from either of those sample types. This record comes from a study of blood T cell repertoires in COVID-19 (dated by TCRdb to the early 2020s). Regarding the research as a whole: The collaborator samples originated in the United States, Italy and Spain and spanned the acute and convalescent phases of COVID-19. The prospective study material was composed of cDNA or gDNA derived from T cells, B-cell-depleted T cells, or PBMCs. A de-identified subject ID, COVID-19 status, age in years and sex were almost always included in the sample metadata. Subjects who had been exposed to COVID-19, were actively infected with it, or had recovered from it provided the deeply sampled blood TCRbeta repertoires that made up the dataset. Samples came from the ongoing ImmuneRACE study (first 160 participants) plus 1,254 subjects from 6 global collaborators. Where HLA class I and class II types were available, the types were taken from metadata supplied by the sample provider, not from assay-based typing. The repertoires were made available in a free public database intended to serve as a resource for research on the immune response to SARS-CoV-2. Overall study results and their limits: Clinical and demographic metadata were provided uncurated, with the amount varying by source and participant.

The CDR3, from cysteine to phenylalanine, totals 19 residues. The only DNA kept is the CDR3, 57 bases in frame from the first base. The germline V gene sets CDR1 to SGHAT and CDR2 to FQNNGV. Relative to germline, V is missing 0 bases and J is missing 7 bases, with 20 bases of the junction outside any gene match. The rearranged segments are TRBV11-2 and TRBJ1-2, with TRBD1 matching 7 junction bases. The TCR sequence derives from a man aged 25-45 years with active or convalescent COVID-19. The sample consisted of peripheral blood. The DNA reads TGTGCCAGCAGCTTAGATCGAACGGAGGGGGCCGGATTCCAGCTTGGCTACACCTTC. It specifies CASSLDRTEGAGFQLGYTF.